The 22 T cell receptor beta chains below were found in one sample sequenced in a study of blood T cell repertoires in COVID-19 (dated by TCRdb to 2019 to 2021). Library creation used the immunoSEQ multiplex PCR assay. TCRdb stores this immuneACCESS table with in-frame sequences only. Part of the clones is absent; in the studies checked, under half of the shortfall reflects unresolved V genes, and no reason is known for the rest. The sample profile shows more than 300,000 clones; approximately 90% of them were found once. More than 1% of the sample rests with the top ten. Specimen: PBMCs or T cells enriched from blood (not recorded which). The receptors originated from a young woman who had recovered from COVID-19.

The chain combines TRBV27 with TRBJ1-5; possible D gene TRBD1, 5 bases. V lost 3 bases and J 7 bases, leaving 16 bases between the germline ends. The CDR3 covers 15 residues. Germline V CDR1 and CDR2: MNHEY, SMNVEV (reference sequence). The chain's CDR3 is CASSLRGQLGQPQHF. The CDR3 bases are TGTGCCAGCAGTTTGCGGGGCCAACTAGGGCAGCCCCAGCATTTT.

This clone was found a few times. The rearrangement uses TRBV15 and TRBJ2-5; 9 bases are shared with TRBD2. CDR1 and CDR2 from the germline V gene are LNHNV and YYDKDF (reference sequence). The CDR3 sequence is 14 residues long. The CDR3 DNA is TGTGCATCGGCAACGGCGGGGGGGCCAGAGACCCAGTACTTC. It specifies CASATAGGPETQYF.

This clone has only one observation. J is TRBJ1-2 and V is TRBV7-9; D call uncertain. The CDR3 totals 14 residues. V was shortened by 4 bases and J by 10 bases, with 19 bases between the two germline ends. The germline V gene encodes CDR1 SEHNR and CDR2 FQNEAQ (reference sequence). The CDR3 is CASSSRANGRAYTF. For the CDR3, the DNA is TGTGCCAGCAGCTCGAGGGCCAACGGTCGCGCCTACACCTTC.

The chain uses TRBV7-9 and TRBJ1-2; D not certain. The CDR3 covers 12 residues. In germline, CDR1 is SEHNR, CDR2 FQNEAQ (reference sequence). V was shortened by 1 base and J by 8 bases, with 8 bases between the two germline ends. The CDR3 coding sequence is TGTGCCAGCAGCTTAGAGTCTAACGGCTACACCTTC. It translates to CASSLESNGYTF.

V gene TRBV2 combines with J gene TRBJ2-7; 8 bases agree with TRBD1. This CDR3 comprises 14 residues. Germline CDR1 and CDR2: SNHLY and FYNNEI. With 6 bases clipped from V and 5 bases from J, the junction kept 9 bases outside the gene matches. In nucleotides, the CDR3 is TGTGCCAGCAGGCCCCGGACAGGGAGCCACGAGCAGTACTTC. As protein: CASRPRTGSHEQYF.

This chain joins TRBV5-1 and TRBJ1-2; 9 bases agree with TRBD1. The CDR3 is 15 residues long. The germline V gene encodes CDR1 SGHRS and CDR2 YFSETQ. The V and J ends lost 2 bases and 4 bases, in that order; junction bases with no gene match: 6. CDR3 residues: CASSLGQGRTYGYTF. The CDR3 DNA sequence: TGCGCCAGCAGCTTAGGACAGGGGCGTACCTATGGCTACACCTTC.

The rearrangement uses TRBV6-6 and TRBJ2-3, with TRBD1 identical over 8 bases. After removal of 0 bases from V and 5 bases from J, the junction contained 7 bases not matched to a gene. The CDR3 covers 16 residues. Germline V lookup: CDR1 MNHNY, CDR2 SVGAGI (reference sequence). The DNA of the CDR3 is TGTGCCAGCAGTTACTCATCAGGGGGCTTAAAAGATACGCAGTATTTT. Encoded protein: CASSYSSGGLKDTQYF.

The rearrangement links TRBV7-2 to TRBJ1-2, with no clear D. The germline V gene has CDR1 SGHTA and CDR2 FQGNSA. The V gene lost 5 bases and the J gene lost 5 bases, with 18 bases spanning the gap. This CDR3 comprises 15 residues. CDR3 in DNA: TGTGCCAGCAGCGCCCTAGGAGGAGTGAATTATGGCTACACCTTC. Protein: CASSALGGVNYGYTF. Full variable domain (missing parts from reference TRBV7-2 and TRBJ1-2): GAGVSQSPSNKVTEKGKDVELRCDPISGHTALYWYRQSLGQGLEFLIYFQGNSAPDKSGLPSDRFSAERTGGSVSTLTIQRTQQEDSAVYLCASSALGGVNYGYTFGSGTRLTVV.

The table lists this clone with a few counts. The V gene is TRBV11-2, the J gene TRBJ1-2; weak D call: TRBD1 (6 bases). The CDR3 is 17 amino acids. The V gene lost 4 bases and the J gene lost 4 bases, with 22 bases spanning the gap. Germline loops: CDR1 SGHAT, CDR2 FQNNGV. The CDR3 DNA reads as TGTGCCAGCAGCTCCCCAAGGCGGAAGGGGGTGGCCTATGGCTACACCTTC. Amino acids: CASSSPRRKGVAYGYTF.

The chain combines TRBV18 with TRBJ2-1; a possible D gene is TRBD1 (6 bases). V gave up 4 bases and J gave up 4 bases, with 17 bases separating them. Germline V gene data show CDR1 as KGHSH and CDR2 as LQKENI. The CDR3 covers 16 residues. CDR3 bases: TGTGCCAGCTCACGCAGCCGCAGGGGTTTGTACAATGAGCAGTTCTTC. As protein: CASSRSRRGLYNEQFF.

The chain combines TRBV18 with TRBJ1-2; D is undetermined. The germline V gene has CDR1 KGHSH and CDR2 LQKENI. V shed 3 bases and J shed 3 bases, with 11 bases lying between them. This CDR3 contains 14 residues. CDR3 bases: TGTGCCAGCTCACCGGGCCTTTCTGACTATGGCTACACCTTC. Encoded protein: CASSPGLSDYGYTF.

About this clone itself: Its ends do not fully match the called genes, so a read error is possible. The V gene is TRBV18, the J gene TRBJ2-7, with 7 nucleotides matching TRBD2. This CDR3 is built from 14 residues. Germline assignment: CDR1 KGHSH and CDR2 LQKENI. CDR3 bases: TGTGCCAGCTCGCCTAGCGGATCCTCCAACGAGCAGTACTTC. Residues: CASSPSGSSNEQYF. Together with reference TRBV18 and TRBJ2-7, the CDR3 gives the full variable domain: NAGVMQNPRHLVRRRGQEARLRCSPMKGHSHVYWYRQLPEEGLKFMVYLQKENIIDESGMPKERFSAEFPKEGPSILRIQQVVRGDSAAYFCASSPSGSSNEQYFGPGTRLTVT.

Concerning this clone: Other DNA variants within this sample encode the same CDR3. The V call is TRBV7-9, the J call TRBJ1-2; TRBD1 is a possible D gene (6 bases). This CDR3 comprises 13 residues. Germline V gene sequence: CDR1 SEHNR, CDR2 FQNEAQ (reference sequence). The V end was cut by 4 bases, the J end by 4 bases, with 10 bases between. CDR3 protein: CASSWDTFYGYTF. CDR3 in DNA: TGTGCCAGCAGCTGGGACACCTTCTATGGCTACACCTTC. Full variable domain (rest looked up from reference TRBV7-9 and TRBJ1-2): DTGVSQNPRHKITKRGQNVTFRCDPISEHNRLYWYRQTLGQGPEFLTYFQNEAQLEKSRLLSDRFSAERPKGSFSTLEIQRTEQGDSAMYLCASSWDTFYGYTFGSGTRLTVV.

This chain links TRBV10-2 with TRBJ1-1, with D possibly TRBD1 on 5 matching bases. V was trimmed by 4 bases and J by 4 bases, leaving 7 bases between them. The CDR3 length is 12 residues. Germline V gene sequence: CDR1 WSHSY, CDR2 SAAADI. The CDR3 region has the DNA TGCGCCAGCAGTGCAGGGATCACTGAAGCTTTCTTT. This sequence encodes CASSAGITEAFF.

This chain links TRBV30 with TRBJ1-6; D is undetermined. Trimming removed 1 base at V and 0 bases at J, with 13 bases between. CDR1 is GTSNPN, CDR2 SVGIG, per germline (reference sequence). This CDR3 region has 17 residues. The CDR3 region has the DNA TGTGCCTGGAGTGGGACCGGGATTAGCTCCTATAATTCACCCCTCCACTTT. The encoded protein is CAWSGTGISSYNSPLHF.

V is TRBV5-8 and J is TRBJ1-2; D unclear. Germline CDR1 is SGHTS and CDR2 is YDEGEE. Trimming took off 3 bases at V and 5 bases at J, with 11 bases between the two ends. The CDR3 extends over 13 amino acids. The CDR3 sequence is CASSSAGTYGYTF. The CDR3, as DNA: TGTGCCAGCAGCTCTGCAGGAACTTATGGCTACACCTTC.

The genes are TRBV7-3 and TRBJ2-2; D gene uncertain. CDR3 length: 14 amino acids. Germline-derived CDR1 and CDR2 are SGHTA and FQGTGA. Trimming cost V 1 base and J 1 base, with 4 bases left between them. DNA of the CDR3: TGTGCCAGCAGCTTAAACGGGAACACCGGGGAGCTGTTTTTT. It encodes CASSLNGNTGELFF.

This chain links TRBV5-1 with TRBJ2-3, with D possibly being TRBD2 (6 bases). Trimming pared 2 bases from V and 4 bases from J, leaving 11 bases between. The CDR3 has 14 amino acids. Germline values: CDR1 SGHRS, CDR2 YFSETQ. The chain's CDR3 is CASSFRGTADTQYF. CDR3 nucleotides: TGCGCCAGCAGCTTTCGGGGGACGGCAGATACGCAGTATTTT.

The chain employs TRBV5-4 and TRBJ2-4; D is perhaps TRBD1 (6 bases). Germline V lookup: CDR1 SGHNT, CDR2 YYREEE (reference sequence). Trimming pared 4 bases from V and 8 bases from J, leaving 16 bases between. The CDR3 contains 14 residues. CDR3 residues: CASSPADRSDIQYF. The CDR3 bases are TGTGCCAGCAGCCCGGCAGACAGGAGTGACATTCAGTACTTC.

The V and J genes are TRBV10-3 and TRBJ1-4; D is possibly TRBD1 (6 bases). This CDR3 contains 17 residues. V lost 0 bases to trimming and J lost 0 bases, with 11 bases between them. Germline V CDR1 and CDR2: ENHRY, SYGVKD. CDR3 protein: CAISESAGVSTNEKLFF. The CDR3 region has the DNA TGTGCCATCAGTGAGTCGGCAGGGGTGTCAACTAATGAAAAACTGTTTTTT.

The gene calls are TRBV27 and TRBJ2-3; 11 bases are a match to TRBD2. Unmatched junction bases numbered 8, after V lost 7 bases and J lost 14 bases. Germline V gene lookup returns CDR1 MNHEY and CDR2 SMNVEV (reference sequence). The CDR3 runs to 12 residues. The CDR3 spells CASTTLAGELYF. The CDR3 DNA is TGTGCCAGCACCACACTAGCGGGGGAACTGTATTTT.

The chain uses TRBV7-2 and TRBJ2-1; 12 nucleotides align to TRBD1. V lost 5 bases and J lost 7; bases outside the gene matches: 9. The CDR3 loop spans 16 amino acids. Per germline, CDR1 SGHTA and CDR2 FQGNSA. CDR3 protein: CASSRPGQGALNEQFF. In DNA, the CDR3 is TGTGCCAGCAGCAGACCGGGACAGGGGGCATTAAATGAGCAGTTCTTC.